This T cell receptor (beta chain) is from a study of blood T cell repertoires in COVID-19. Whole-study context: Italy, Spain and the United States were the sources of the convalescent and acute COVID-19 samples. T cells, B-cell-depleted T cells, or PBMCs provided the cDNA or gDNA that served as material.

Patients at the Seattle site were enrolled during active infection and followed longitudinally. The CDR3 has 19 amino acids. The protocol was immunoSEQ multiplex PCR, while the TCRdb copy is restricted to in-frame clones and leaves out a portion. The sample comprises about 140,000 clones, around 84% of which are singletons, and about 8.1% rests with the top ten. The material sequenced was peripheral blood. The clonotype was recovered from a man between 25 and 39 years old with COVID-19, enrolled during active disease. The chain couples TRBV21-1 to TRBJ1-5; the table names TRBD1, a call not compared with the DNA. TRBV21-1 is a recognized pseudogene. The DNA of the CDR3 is TGTGCCAGCAGCACAAAGTGGGGGACAGGCGACGACAAGAATCAGCCCCAGCATTTT. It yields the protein CASSTKWGTGDDKNQPQHF.